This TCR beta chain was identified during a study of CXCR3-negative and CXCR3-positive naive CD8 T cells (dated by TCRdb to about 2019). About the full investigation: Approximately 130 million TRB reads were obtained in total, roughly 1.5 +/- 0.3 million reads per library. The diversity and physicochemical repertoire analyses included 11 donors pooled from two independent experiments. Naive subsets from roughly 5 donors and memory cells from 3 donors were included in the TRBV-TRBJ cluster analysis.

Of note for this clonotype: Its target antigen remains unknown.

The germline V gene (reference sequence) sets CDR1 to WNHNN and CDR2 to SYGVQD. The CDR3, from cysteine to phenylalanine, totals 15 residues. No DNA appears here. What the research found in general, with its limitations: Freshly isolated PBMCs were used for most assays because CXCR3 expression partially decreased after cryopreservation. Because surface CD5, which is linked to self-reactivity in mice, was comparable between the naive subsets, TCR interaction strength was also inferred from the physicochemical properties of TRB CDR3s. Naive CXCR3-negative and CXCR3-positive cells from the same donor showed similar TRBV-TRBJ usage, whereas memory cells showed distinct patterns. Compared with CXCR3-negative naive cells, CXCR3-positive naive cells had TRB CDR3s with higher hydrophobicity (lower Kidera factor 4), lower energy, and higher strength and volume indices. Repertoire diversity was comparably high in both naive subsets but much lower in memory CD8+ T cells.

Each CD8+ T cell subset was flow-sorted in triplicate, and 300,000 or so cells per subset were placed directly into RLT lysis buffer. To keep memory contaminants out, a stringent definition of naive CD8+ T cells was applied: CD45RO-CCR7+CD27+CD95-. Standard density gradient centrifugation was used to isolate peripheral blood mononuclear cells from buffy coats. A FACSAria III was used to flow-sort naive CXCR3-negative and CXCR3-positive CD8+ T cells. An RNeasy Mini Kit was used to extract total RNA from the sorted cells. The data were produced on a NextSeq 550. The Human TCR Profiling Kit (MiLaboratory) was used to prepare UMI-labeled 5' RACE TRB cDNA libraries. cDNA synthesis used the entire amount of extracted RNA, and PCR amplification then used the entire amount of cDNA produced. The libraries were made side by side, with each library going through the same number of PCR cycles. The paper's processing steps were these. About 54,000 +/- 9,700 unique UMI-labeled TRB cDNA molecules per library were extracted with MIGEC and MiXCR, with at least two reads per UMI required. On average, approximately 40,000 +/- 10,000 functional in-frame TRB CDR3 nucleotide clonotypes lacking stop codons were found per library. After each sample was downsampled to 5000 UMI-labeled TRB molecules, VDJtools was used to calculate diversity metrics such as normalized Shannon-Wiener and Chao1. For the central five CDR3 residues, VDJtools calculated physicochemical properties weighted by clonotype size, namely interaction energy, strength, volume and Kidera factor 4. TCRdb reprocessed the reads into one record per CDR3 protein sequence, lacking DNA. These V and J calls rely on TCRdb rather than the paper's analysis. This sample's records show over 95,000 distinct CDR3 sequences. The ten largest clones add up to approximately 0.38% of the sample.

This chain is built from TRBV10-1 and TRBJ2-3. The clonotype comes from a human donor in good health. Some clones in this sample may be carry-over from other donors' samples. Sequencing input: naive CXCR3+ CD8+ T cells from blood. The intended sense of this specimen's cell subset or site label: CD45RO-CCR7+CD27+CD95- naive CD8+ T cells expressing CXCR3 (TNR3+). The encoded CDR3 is CASSEDLFGTDTQYF.